These 23 T cell receptor beta chains were sequenced from one sample in a study of T cell responses to AZD1222 COVID-19 vaccine (dated by TCRdb to the early 2020s). The intended sense of this specimen's time point label: sample from adult after SARS-CoV-2 infection, after symptom onset. Library construction relied on the immunoSEQ multiplex PCR assay. TCRdb provides this immuneACCESS table in a form limited to in-frame rearrangements. Some clones are lacking; in checked studies, under half of them reflect an unresolved V gene, and why the rest are absent is not known. The sample table contains more than 150,000 clones; only one count was recorded for approximately 86% of them. The top ten clonotypes cover approximately 7% of the sample. This sample comprised peripheral blood, obtained after recovery from COVID-19. These receptors were taken from an adult who had recovered from COVID-19.

This clone was picked up one time. V is TRBV2 and J is TRBJ1-4, with 7 positions matching TRBD1. This CDR3 is built from 14 residues. CDR1 and CDR2 (germline): SNHLY, FYNNEI. J was trimmed by 8 bases and V by 5 bases; bases with no gene match: 8. The CDR3 nucleotides read TGTGCCAGCAGTCCGGGCAGGACAGGAGAAAAACTGTTTTTT. The encoded protein is CASSPGRTGEKLFF.

J is TRBJ2-1 and V is TRBV28; 8 nucleotides agree with TRBD1. CDR3 size: 14 residues. J was trimmed by 7 bases and V by 3 bases; bases with no gene match: 5. From germline, CDR1 is MDHEN and CDR2 SYDVKM. The CDR3 loop reads CASSFRTGNNEQFF. The DNA for the CDR3 is TGTGCCAGCAGTTTTCGGACAGGGAATAATGAGCAGTTCTTC.

This rearrangement joins TRBV27 to TRBJ2-2; D is undetermined. V lost 0 bases, J lost 0 bases, and 5 bases lay in between. This CDR3 contains 15 residues. Germline loops: CDR1 MNHEY, CDR2 SMNVEV (reference sequence). This CDR3 reads CASSLSYPNTGELFF. The CDR3 DNA is TGTGCCAGCAGTTTATCGTACCCGAACACCGGGGAGCTGTTTTTT.

This clone was detected a few times. The gene calls are TRBV28 and TRBJ2-7; D may be TRBD2 (6 bases). The CDR3 has 14 residues. CDR1 is MDHEN, CDR2 SYDVKM, per germline. Trimming took off 7 bases at V and 3 bases at J, with 16 bases between the two ends. The CDR3: CASTTGVVFYEQYF. The DNA of the CDR3 is TGTGCCAGCACCACGGGGGTTGTGTTCTACGAGCAGTACTTC.

The V and J genes are TRBV15 and TRBJ1-1; 9 bases map to TRBD1. Germline CDR1 and CDR2: LNHNV and YYDKDF (reference sequence). The J segment lost 7 bases and the V segment lost 0 bases, leaving 6 bases of the junction unmatched. The CDR3 length is 15 residues. CDR3 DNA sequence: TGTGCCACCAGCAGAGAGGACAGGGGTTTGAGTGAAGCTTTCTTT. Residues: CATSREDRGLSEAFF.

The chain recombines TRBV28 with TRBJ2-2, with 8 bases identical to TRBD1. V shed 6 bases and J 4 bases; nucleotides not matched to a gene: 10. The CDR3 totals 16 residues. Germline-derived CDR1 and CDR2 are MDHEN and SYDVKM. The CDR3, as DNA: TGTGCCAGCAGGAGTACCAGGGGGCTTCGCACCGGGGAGCTGTTTTTT. It translates to CASRSTRGLRTGELFF.

The DNA of the CDR3 is TGTGCCAGCAGGGGTGGACAGGGGTTGGGTGAAAAACTGTTTTTT. It encodes CASRGGQGLGEKLFF. V and J are TRBV7-2 and TRBJ1-4; 9 bases line up with TRBD1. The V and J ends lost 6 bases and 7 bases, in that order; junction bases with no gene match: 9. The V gene's germline CDR1 is SGHTA and CDR2 FQGNSA. The CDR3 sequence is 15 residues long.

The V gene is TRBV27, the J gene TRBJ1-2, with TRBD1 as a possible D gene (6 bases). V dropped 2 bases and J dropped 8 bases, with 18 bases sitting between them. This CDR3 has 15 residues. The germline V gene has CDR1 MNHEY and CDR2 SMNVEV (reference sequence). CDR3 region: CASSLVDSVPEGYTF. DNA for the CDR3: TGTGCCAGCAGTTTAGTGGACAGCGTCCCAGAAGGCTACACCTTC.

The chain is built from TRBV5-1 and TRBJ2-2; D assignment may be TRBD1 or TRBD2 (5 bases each). CDR1 SGHRS and CDR2 YFSETQ come from the germline V gene. The CDR3 loop spans 15 amino acids. With 4 bases removed from V and 0 bases from J, the gap between germline ends came to 10 bases. The CDR3 spells CASSVGTANTGELFF. CDR3 DNA sequence: TGCGCCAGCAGCGTCGGGACGGCGAACACCGGGGAGCTGTTTTTT.

This chain joins TRBV5-4 and TRBJ2-7; D gene uncertain. The CDR3 has 12 residues. Germline loops: CDR1 SGHNT, CDR2 YYREEE (reference sequence). Trimming removed 3 bases from V and 3 bases from J, with 7 bases in between. The CDR3 DNA follows: TGTGCCAGCAGCTCGGGCAGCTACGAGCAGTACTTC. Protein product: CASSSGSYEQYF.

The chain recombines TRBV4-1 with TRBJ1-1, with D possibly TRBD1 on 5 matching bases. CDR3 length: 16 amino acids. Per germline, CDR1 MGHRA and CDR2 YSYEKL. V lost 3 bases, J lost 4 bases, and 18 bases lay in between. CDR3 DNA: TGCGCCAGCAGCCACCCGAAGGACTCTGGGGGCACTGAAGCTTTCTTT. Translating gives CASSHPKDSGGTEAFF.

This chain joins TRBV5-1 and TRBJ1-1; 8 bases are a match to TRBD1. The length of the CDR3 is 13 residues. V was pared by 6 bases and J by 6 bases, with 7 bases of the junction left unmatched. CDR1 is SGHRS, CDR2 YFSETQ, per germline. The CDR3 nucleotides are TGCGCCAGCAAGACGGACAGGGTGGCTGAAGCTTTCTTT. This codes for CASKTDRVAEAFF.

This chain connects TRBV19 to TRBJ1-1; 8 positions match TRBD1. CDR1 and CDR2 from the germline V gene are LNHDA and SQIVND (reference sequence). The CDR3 consists of 15 residues. The trim removed 4 bases at V and 1 base at J, leaving 5 bases unmatched. CDR3 nucleotide sequence: TGTGCCAGTAGTACGGACAGGGAGACGAACACTGAAGCTTTCTTT. It codes for CASSTDRETNTEAFF.

This chain connects TRBV18 to TRBJ2-7; the match to TRBD1 covers 10 bases. The CDR3 consists of 15 residues. The germline gives CDR1 KGHSH, CDR2 LQKENI. V lost 3 bases to trimming and J lost 2 bases; unmatched junction nucleotides: 4. CDR3 in DNA: TGTGCCAGCTCACCCCAGGGACAGGGGCCCTACGAGCAGTACTTC. Its protein product is CASSPQGQGPYEQYF. The whole variable domain, filled in from reference TRBV18 and TRBJ2-7, reads NAGVMQNPRHLVRRRGQEARLRCSPMKGHSHVYWYRQLPEEGLKFMVYLQKENIIDESGMPKERFSAEFPKEGPSILRIQQVVRGDSAAYFCASSPQGQGPYEQYFGPGTRLTVT.

The chain joins TRBV6-5 to TRBJ2-5; a weak D match, TRBD2 (5 bases). The germline CDR1 and CDR2 sequences are MNHEY and SVGAGI. The CDR3 has 12 residues. Deletions cut 6 bases from V and 5 bases from J, with 10 bases between. This chain's CDR3 is CASRAGRETQYF. CDR3 nucleotide sequence: TGTGCCAGCAGGGCGGGCAGGGAGACCCAGTACTTC.

This chain joins TRBV30 and TRBJ2-7; 9 nucleotides line up with TRBD2. The CDR3 has 15 residues. Germline loops: CDR1 GTSNPN, CDR2 SVGIG (reference sequence). The junction had 16 bases not matched to a gene; V was cut back by 2 bases and J by 11 bases. CDR3 nucleotide sequence: TGTGCCTGGAGTTCCGTGAGTAGCGGGAGATTCACCGAGTACTTC. It specifies CAWSSVSSGRFTEYF.

This sequence joins TRBV9 and TRBJ2-7; weak D call: TRBD1 (6 bases). The germline V gene encodes CDR1 SGDLS and CDR2 YYNGEE. Trimming removed 4 bases at V and 1 base at J, with 12 bases between. This CDR3 comprises 14 residues. The CDR3 DNA reads as TGTGCCAGCAGCTTCCAAGACAGGTCCTACGAGCAGTACTTC. Its translation: CASSFQDRSYEQYF. Full variable domain (missing parts from reference TRBV9 and TRBJ2-7): DSGVTQTPKHLITATGQRVTLRCSPRSGDLSVYWYQQSLDQGLQFLIQYYNGEERAKGNILERFSAQQFPDLHSELNLSSLELGDSALYFCASSFQDRSYEQYFGPGTRLTVT.

The chain uses TRBV18 and TRBJ2-1; 15 bases fit TRBD2. Germline CDR1 KGHSH, CDR2 LQKENI. The CDR3 sequence is 15 residues long. V gave up 3 bases and J gave up 7 bases; unmatched junction bases: 1. The CDR3: CASSPGTSGRNEQFF. As DNA, the CDR3 is TGTGCCAGCTCACCCGGGACTAGCGGGAGGAATGAGCAGTTCTTC.

The J gene is TRBJ2-6, the V gene TRBV6-5; no definite D call. V lost 2 bases to trimming and J lost 4 bases, with 6 bases between them. Germline values: CDR1 MNHEY, CDR2 SVGAGI. This CDR3 region has 14 residues. This CDR3 is CASSYSSGANVLTF. The CDR3 DNA reads as TGTGCCAGCAGTTACAGTTCGGGGGCCAACGTCCTGACTTTC.

The genes are TRBV4-3 and TRBJ2-5; 9 positions agree with TRBD2. Germline CDR1 LGHNA, CDR2 YSLEER. The CDR3 length is 18 residues. Trimming cost V 1 base and J 0 bases; bases outside gene matches: 9. The CDR3 DNA sequence: TGCGCCAGCAGCCAAGGCCTAGCGGGGCTCCTGAACCAAGAGACCCAGTACTTC. It encodes CASSQGLAGLLNQETQYF.

DNA for the CDR3: TGTGCCAGCAGCCGTGACGGGGGGGTAGGAAGTGGCTACACCTTC. It specifies CASSRDGGVGSGYTF. The chain joins TRBV7-2 to TRBJ1-2, with D perhaps matching TRBD1 (5 bases). CDR1 and CDR2 (germline): SGHTA, FQGNSA. V was trimmed by 5 bases and J by 7 bases, leaving 20 bases between them. The CDR3 is made up of 15 amino acids. The whole variable domain, filled in from reference TRBV7-2 and TRBJ1-2, reads GAGVSQSPSNKVTEKGKDVELRCDPISGHTALYWYRQSLGQGLEFLIYFQGNSAPDKSGLPSDRFSAERTGGSVSTLTIQRTQQEDSAVYLCASSRDGGVGSGYTFGSGTRLTVV.

This clone was seen a single time. V is TRBV5-1 and J is TRBJ2-3; TRBD2 is a possible D gene (6 bases). Germline V gene lookup returns CDR1 SGHRS and CDR2 YFSETQ. Trimming removed 7 bases at V and 3 bases at J, with 15 bases between. This CDR3 region has 14 residues. The CDR3 coding sequence is TGCGCCAGCGGGACTGTGGCTAGAACAGATACGCAGTATTTT. It encodes CASGTVARTDTQYF. The full variable domain, with the rest looked up from reference TRBV5-1 and TRBJ2-3, is KAGVTQTPRYLIKTRGQQVTLSCSPISGHRSVSWYQQTPGQGLQFLFEYFSETQRNKGNFPGRFSGRQFSNSRSEMNVSTLELGDSALYLCASGTVARTDTQYFGPGTRLTVL.

The rearrangement links TRBV13 to TRBJ2-5, with 14 bases matching TRBD2. Looked up from germline, CDR1 is PRHDT and CDR2 is FYEKMQ (reference sequence). This CDR3 has 17 residues. V trimming: 5 bases; J trimming: 2 bases; junction bases outside the gene matches: 7. CDR3 nucleotide sequence: TGTGCCAGCAGCCCGGGACTAGCGGGAGCCGCACAAGAGACCCAGTACTTC. Translated: CASSPGLAGAAQETQYF.